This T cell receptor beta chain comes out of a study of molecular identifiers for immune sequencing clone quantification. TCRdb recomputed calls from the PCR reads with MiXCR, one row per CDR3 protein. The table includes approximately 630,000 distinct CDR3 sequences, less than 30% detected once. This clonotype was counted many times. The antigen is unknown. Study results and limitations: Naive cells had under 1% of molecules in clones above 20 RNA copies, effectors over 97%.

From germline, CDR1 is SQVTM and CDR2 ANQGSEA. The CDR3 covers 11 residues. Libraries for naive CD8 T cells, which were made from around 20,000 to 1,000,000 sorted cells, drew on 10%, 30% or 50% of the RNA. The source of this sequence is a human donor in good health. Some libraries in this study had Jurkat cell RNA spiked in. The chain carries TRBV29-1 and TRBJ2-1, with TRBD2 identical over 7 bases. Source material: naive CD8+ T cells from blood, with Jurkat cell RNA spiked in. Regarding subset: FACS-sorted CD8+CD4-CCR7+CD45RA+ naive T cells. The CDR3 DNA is TGCAGTCAAAGGGAGGGCGCTGAGCAGTTCTTC. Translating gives CSQREGAEQFF.